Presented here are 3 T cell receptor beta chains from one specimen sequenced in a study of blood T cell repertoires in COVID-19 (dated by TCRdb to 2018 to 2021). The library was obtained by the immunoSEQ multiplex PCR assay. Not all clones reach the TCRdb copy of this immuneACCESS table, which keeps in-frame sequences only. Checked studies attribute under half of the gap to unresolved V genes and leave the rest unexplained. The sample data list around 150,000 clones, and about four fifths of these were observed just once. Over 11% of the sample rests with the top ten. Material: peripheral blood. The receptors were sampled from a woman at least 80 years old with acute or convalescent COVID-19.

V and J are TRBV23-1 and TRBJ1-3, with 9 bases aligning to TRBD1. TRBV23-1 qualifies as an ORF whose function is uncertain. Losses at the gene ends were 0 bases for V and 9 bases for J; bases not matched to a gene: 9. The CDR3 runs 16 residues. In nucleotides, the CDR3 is TGCGCCAGCAGTCAATCCCCGGACAGGGGTAAGTGCACCATATATTTT. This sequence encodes CASSQSPDRGKCTIYF.

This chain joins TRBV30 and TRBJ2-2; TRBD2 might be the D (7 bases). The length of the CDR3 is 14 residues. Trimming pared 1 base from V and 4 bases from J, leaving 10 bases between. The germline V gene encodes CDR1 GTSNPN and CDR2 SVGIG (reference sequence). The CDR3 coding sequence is TGTGCCTGGAGTGCCCGGGGGGCCACCGGGGAGCTGTTTTTT. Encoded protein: CAWSARGATGELFF.

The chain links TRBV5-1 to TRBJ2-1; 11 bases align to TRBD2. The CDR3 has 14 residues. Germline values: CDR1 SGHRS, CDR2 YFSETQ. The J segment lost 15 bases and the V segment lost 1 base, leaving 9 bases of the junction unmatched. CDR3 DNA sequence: TGCGCCAGCAGCTTGTGGGTAGCGGGAGGGATGGCGTTCTTC. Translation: CASSLWVAGGMAFF.